This TCR beta chain was sequenced in a study of T cells in Graves' hyperthyroidism and ophthalmopathy. The study's findings and limits: Ophthalmopathy was identified by the model a median approximately 6.4 months ahead of onset.

Of note for this clonotype: The antigen is undetermined.

TCR beta CDR3 regions were amplified from RNA transcripts. RT-PCR in the first round (using the HTBI primer set) targeted the TCR CDR3. In TCRdb, the multiplex PCR reads were re-called with MiXCR into one record per CDR3 protein. The table includes about 250,000 distinct CDR3 sequences, 22% detected once. This CDR3 comprises 15 residues. Germline values: CDR1 SGHTA, CDR2 FQGTGA. V shed 6 bases and J 6 bases; nucleotides not matched to a gene: 8. Sequencing used blood. This TCR was sampled from a man aged 30 to 45 with Graves' ophthalmopathy. The chain joins TRBV7-3 to TRBJ2-3; 11 nucleotides match TRBD2. The CDR3 is CASSRRLAGLDTQYF. The CDR3 DNA follows: TGTGCCAGCAGTCGTAGACTAGCGGGACTGGATACGCAGTATTTT.